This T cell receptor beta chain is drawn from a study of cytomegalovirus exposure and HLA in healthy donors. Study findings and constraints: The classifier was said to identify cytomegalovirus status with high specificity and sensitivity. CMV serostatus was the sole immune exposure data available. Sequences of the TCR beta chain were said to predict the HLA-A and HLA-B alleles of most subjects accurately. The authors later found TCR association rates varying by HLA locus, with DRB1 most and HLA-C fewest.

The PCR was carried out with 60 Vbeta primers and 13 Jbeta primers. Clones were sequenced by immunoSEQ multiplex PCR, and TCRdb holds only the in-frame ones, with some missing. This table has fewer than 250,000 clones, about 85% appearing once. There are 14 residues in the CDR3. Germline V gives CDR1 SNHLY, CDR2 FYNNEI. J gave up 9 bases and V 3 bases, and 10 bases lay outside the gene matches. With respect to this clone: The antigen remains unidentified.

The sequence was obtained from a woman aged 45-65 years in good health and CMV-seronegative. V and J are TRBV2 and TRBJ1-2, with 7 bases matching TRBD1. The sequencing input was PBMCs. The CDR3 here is CASSDQRQGISYTF. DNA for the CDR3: TGTGCCAGCAGTGACCAGAGACAGGGTATCAGCTACACCTTC.